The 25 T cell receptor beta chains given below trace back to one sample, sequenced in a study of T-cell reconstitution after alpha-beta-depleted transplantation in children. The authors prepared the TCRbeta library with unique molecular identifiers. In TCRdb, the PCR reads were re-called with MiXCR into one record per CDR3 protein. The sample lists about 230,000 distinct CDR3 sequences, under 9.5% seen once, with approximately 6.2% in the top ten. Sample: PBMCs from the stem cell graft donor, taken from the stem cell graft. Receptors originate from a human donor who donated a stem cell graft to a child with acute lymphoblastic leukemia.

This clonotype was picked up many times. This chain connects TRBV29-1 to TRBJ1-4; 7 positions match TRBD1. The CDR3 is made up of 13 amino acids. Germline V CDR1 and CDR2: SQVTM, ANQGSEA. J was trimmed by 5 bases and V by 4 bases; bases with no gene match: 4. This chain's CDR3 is CSVARDSNEKLFF. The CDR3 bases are TGCAGCGTTGCGAGGGACAGCAATGAAAAACTGTTTTTT. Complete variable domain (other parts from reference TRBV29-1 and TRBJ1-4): SAVISQKPSRDICQRGTSLTIQCQVDSQVTMMFWYRQQPGQSLTLIATANQGSEATYESGFVIDKFPISRPNLTFSTLTVSNMSPEDSSIYLCSVARDSNEKLFFGSGTQLSVL.

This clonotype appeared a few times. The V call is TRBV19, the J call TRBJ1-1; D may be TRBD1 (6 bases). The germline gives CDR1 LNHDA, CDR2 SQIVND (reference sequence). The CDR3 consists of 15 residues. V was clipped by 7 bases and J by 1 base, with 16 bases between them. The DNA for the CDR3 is TGTGCCAGTACCATTACCGGGACACAGAACACTGAAGCTTTCTTT. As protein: CASTITGTQNTEAFF.

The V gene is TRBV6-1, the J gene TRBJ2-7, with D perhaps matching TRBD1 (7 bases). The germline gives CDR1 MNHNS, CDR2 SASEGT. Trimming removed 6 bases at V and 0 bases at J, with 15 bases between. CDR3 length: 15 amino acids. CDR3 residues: CASRAEGAISYEQYF. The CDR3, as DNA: TGTGCCAGCAGGGCGGAGGGGGCAATCTCCTACGAGCAGTACTTC.

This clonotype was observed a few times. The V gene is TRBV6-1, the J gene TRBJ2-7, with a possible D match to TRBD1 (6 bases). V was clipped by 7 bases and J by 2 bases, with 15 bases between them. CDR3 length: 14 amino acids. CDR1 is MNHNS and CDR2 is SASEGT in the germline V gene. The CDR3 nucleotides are TGTGCCAGCAAGTACAGGGCTTATACCTACGAGCAGTACTTC. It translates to CASKYRAYTYEQYF.

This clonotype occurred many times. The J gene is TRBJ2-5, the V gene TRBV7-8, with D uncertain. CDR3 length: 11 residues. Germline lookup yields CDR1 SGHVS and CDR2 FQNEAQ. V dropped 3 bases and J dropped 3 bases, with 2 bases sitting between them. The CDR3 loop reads CASSFKETQYF. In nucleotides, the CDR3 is TGTGCCAGCAGCTTCAAAGAGACCCAGTACTTC.

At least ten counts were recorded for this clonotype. CDR3 in DNA: TGCGCCAGCAGCGAACAGGGGCCGTGGGAAAAACTGTTTTTT. Protein sequence: CASSEQGPWEKLFF. J is TRBJ1-4 and V is TRBV5-1, with 7 bases that match TRBD1. Germline assignment: CDR1 SGHRS and CDR2 YFSETQ. V shed 4 bases and J 8 bases; nucleotides not matched to a gene: 8. This CDR3 spans 14 amino acids.

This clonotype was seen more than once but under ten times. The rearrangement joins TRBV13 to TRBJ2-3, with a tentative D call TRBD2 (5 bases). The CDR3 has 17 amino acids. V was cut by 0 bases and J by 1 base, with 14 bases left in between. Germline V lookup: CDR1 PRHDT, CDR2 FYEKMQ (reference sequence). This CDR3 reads CASSLGWVSRGTDTQYF. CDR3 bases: TGTGCCAGCAGCTTAGGCTGGGTGTCGAGGGGCACAGATACGCAGTATTTT.

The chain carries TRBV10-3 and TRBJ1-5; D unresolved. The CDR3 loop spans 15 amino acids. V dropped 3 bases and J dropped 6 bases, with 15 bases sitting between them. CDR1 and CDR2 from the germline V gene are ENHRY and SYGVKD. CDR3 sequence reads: CAISDVNSEGQPQHF. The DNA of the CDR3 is TGTGCCATCAGTGACGTGAATTCCGAAGGTCAGCCCCAGCATTTT.

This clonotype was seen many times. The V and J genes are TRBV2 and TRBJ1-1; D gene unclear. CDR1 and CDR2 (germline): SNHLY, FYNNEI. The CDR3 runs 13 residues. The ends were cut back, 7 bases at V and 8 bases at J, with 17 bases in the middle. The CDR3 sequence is CASISWVGLEAFF. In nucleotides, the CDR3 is TGTGCCAGCATAAGCTGGGTGGGCCTCGAAGCTTTCTTT.

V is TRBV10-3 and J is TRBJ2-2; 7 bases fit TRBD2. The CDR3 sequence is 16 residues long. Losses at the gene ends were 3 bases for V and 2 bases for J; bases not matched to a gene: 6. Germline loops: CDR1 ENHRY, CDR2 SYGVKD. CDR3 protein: CAISDAPGGNTGELFF. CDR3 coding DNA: TGTGCCATCAGTGATGCTCCGGGGGGAAACACCGGGGAGCTGTTTTTT.

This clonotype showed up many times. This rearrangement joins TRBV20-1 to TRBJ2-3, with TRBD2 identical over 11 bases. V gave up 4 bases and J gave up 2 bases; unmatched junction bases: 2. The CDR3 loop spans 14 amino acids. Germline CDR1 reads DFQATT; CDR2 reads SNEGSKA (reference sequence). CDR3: CSAMGLADTDTQYF. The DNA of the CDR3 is TGCAGTGCTATGGGACTAGCGGACACAGATACGCAGTATTTT.

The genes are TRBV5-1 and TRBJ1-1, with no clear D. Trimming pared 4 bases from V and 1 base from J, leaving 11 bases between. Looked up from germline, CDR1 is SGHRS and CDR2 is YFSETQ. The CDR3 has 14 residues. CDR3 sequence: CASSSSTANTEAFF. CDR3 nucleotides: TGCGCCAGCAGCAGTAGTACAGCGAACACTGAAGCTTTCTTT.

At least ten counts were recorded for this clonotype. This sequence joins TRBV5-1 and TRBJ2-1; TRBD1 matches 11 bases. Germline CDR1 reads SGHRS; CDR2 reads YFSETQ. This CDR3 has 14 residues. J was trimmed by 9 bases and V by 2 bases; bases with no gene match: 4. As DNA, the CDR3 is TGCGCCAGCAGCTTAGGGACAGGGGGAGGTGAGCAGTTCTTC. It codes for CASSLGTGGGEQFF. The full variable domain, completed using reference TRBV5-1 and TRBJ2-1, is KAGVTQTPRYLIKTRGQQVTLSCSPISGHRSVSWYQQTPGQGLQFLFEYFSETQRNKGNFPGRFSGRQFSNSRSEMNVSTLELGDSALYLCASSLGTGGGEQFFGPGTRLTVL.

The chain's CDR3 is CASSLGQENSPLHF. DNA for the CDR3: TGTGCCAGCAGTCTCGGACAGGAAAATTCACCCCTCCACTTT. The rearrangement links TRBV12-3 or TRBV12-4 to TRBJ1-6, with 7 nucleotides matching TRBD1. J gave up 7 bases and V 5 bases, and 5 bases lay outside the gene matches. This CDR3 has 14 residues.

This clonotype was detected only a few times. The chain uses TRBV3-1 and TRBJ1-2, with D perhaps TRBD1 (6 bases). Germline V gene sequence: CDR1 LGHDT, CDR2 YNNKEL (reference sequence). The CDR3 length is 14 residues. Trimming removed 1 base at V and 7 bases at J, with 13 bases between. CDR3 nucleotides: TGTGCCAGCAGCCAAGTTGGTCAGGGGTCTGGCTACACCTTC. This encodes CASSQVGQGSGYTF.

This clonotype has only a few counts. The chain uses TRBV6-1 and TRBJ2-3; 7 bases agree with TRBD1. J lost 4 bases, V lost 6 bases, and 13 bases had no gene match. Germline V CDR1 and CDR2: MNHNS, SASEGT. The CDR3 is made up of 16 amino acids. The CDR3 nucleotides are TGTGCCAGCAGGGGGACCGGACAGGTCTTGCCAGATACGCAGTATTTT. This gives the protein CASRGTGQVLPDTQYF.

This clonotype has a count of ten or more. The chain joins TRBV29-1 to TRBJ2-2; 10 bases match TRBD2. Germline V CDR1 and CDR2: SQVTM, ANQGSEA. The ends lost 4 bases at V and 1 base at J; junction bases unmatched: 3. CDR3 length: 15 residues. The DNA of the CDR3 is TGCAGCGTTGTGGTAGCGGGGGGGAACACCGGGGAGCTGTTTTTT. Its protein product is CSVVVAGGNTGELFF.

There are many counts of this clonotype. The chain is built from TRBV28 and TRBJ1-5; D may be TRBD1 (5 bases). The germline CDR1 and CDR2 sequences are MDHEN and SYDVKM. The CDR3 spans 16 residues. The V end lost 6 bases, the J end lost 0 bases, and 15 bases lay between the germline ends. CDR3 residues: CASSSTKQGSNQPQHF. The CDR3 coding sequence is TGTGCCAGCAGCAGTACAAAGCAGGGTAGCAATCAGCCCCAGCATTTT.

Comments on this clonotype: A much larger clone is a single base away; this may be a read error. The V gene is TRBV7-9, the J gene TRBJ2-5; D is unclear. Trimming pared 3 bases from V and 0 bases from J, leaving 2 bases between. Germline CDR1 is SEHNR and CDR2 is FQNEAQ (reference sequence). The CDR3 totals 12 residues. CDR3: CASSFNQETQYF. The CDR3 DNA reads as TGTGCCAGCAGCTTTAACCAAGAGACCCAGTACTTC.

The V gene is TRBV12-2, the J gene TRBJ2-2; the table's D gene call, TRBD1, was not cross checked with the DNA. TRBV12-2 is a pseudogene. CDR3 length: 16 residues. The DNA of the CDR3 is TGTGCAAGTCGCTGCTCATACGGGGGTAACACCGGGGAGCTGTTTTTT. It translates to CASRCSYGGNTGELFF.

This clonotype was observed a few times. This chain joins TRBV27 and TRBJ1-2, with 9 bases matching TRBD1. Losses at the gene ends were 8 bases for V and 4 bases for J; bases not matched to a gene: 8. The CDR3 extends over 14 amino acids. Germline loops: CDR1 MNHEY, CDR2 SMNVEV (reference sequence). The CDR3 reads CASSRTGVFYGYTF. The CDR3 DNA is TGTGCCAGCTCGCGGACAGGGGTTTTCTATGGCTACACCTTC.

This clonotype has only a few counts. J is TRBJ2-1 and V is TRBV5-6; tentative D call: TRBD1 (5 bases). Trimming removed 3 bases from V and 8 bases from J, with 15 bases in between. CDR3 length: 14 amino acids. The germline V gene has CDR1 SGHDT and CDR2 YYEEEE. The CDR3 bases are TGTGCCAGCAGCTCCTTTCAGGGTGGACATGAGCAGTTCTTC. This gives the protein CASSSFQGGHEQFF.

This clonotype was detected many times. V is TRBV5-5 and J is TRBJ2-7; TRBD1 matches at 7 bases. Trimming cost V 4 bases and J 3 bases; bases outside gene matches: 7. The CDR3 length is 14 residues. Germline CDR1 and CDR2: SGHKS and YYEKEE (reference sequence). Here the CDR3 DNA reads TGTGCCAGCAGCCTCATCGGGACAGTCTACGAGCAGTACTTC. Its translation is CASSLIGTVYEQYF.

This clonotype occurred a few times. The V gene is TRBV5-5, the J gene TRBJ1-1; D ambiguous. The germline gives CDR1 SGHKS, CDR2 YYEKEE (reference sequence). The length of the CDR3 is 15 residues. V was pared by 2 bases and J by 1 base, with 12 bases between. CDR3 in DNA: TGTGCCAGCAGCTTCATGGGAGATGCGAACACTGAAGCTTTCTTT. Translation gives CASSFMGDANTEAFF.

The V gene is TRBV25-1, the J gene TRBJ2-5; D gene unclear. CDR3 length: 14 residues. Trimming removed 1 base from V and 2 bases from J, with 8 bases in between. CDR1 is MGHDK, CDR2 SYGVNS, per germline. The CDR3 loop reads CASSESGTQETQYF. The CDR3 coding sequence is TGTGCCAGCAGTGAATCAGGTACACAAGAGACCCAGTACTTC.